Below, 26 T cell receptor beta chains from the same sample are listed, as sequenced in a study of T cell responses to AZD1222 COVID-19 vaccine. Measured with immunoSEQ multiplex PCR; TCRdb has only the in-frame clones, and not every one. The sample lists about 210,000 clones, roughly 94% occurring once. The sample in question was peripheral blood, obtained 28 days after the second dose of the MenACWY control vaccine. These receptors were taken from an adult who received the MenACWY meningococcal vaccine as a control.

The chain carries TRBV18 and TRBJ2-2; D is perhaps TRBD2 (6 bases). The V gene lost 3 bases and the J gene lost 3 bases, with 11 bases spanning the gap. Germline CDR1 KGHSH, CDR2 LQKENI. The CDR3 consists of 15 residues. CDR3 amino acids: CASSPGLQYTGELFF. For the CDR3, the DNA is TGTGCCAGCTCACCGGGACTCCAATACACCGGGGAGCTGTTTTTT.

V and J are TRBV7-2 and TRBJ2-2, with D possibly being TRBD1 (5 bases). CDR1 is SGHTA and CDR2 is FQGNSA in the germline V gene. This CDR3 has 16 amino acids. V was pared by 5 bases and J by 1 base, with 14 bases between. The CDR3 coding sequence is TGTGCCAGCAGCCCCAGGGCCCTGATGAACACCGGGGAGCTGTTTTTT. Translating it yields CASSPRALMNTGELFF.

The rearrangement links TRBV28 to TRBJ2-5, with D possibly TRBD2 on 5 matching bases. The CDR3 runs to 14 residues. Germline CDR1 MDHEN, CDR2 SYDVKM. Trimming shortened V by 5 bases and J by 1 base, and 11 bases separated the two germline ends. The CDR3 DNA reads TGTGCCAGCAGTCCCGGGGTCCGCCAAGAGACCCAGTACTTC. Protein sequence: CASSPGVRQETQYF.

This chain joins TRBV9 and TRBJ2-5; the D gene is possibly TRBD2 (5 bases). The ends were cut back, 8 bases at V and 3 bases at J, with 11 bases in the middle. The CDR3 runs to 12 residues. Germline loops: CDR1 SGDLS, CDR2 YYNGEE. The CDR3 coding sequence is TGTGCCAGGCCCACTAGGGAAGAGACCCAGTACTTC. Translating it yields CARPTREETQYF.

CDR3 loop: CASSATSGGAGTDTQYF. The CDR3 DNA sequence: TGTGCCAGCAGCGCAACTAGCGGGGGGGCCGGCACAGATACGCAGTATTTT. The chain recombines TRBV7-3 with TRBJ2-3; TRBD2 matches at 13 bases. The CDR3 is 17 amino acids. V dropped 5 bases and J dropped 1; count of bases not matched to a gene: 6. Germline CDR1 reads SGHTA; CDR2 reads FQGTGA. The full variable domain, its missing parts supplied by reference TRBV7-3 and TRBJ2-3, is GAGVSQTPSNKVTEKGKYVELRCDPISGHTALYWYRQSLGQGPEFLIYFQGTGAADDSGLPNDRFFAVRPEGSVSTLKIQRTERGDSAVYLCASSATSGGAGTDTQYFGPGTRLTVL.

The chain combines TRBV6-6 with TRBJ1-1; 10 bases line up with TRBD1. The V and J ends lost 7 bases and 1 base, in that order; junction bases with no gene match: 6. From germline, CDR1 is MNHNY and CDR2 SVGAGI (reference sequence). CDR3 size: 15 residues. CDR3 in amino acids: CASIPTGGANTEAFF. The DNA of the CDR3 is TGTGCCAGCATCCCGACAGGGGGCGCGAACACTGAAGCTTTCTTT.

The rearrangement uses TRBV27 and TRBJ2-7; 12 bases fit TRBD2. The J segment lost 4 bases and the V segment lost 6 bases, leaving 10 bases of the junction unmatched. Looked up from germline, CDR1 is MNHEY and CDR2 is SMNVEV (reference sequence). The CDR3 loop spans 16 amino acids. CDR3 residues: CASRLAGGLREYEQYF. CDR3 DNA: TGTGCCAGCAGACTAGCGGGGGGCCTAAGAGAATACGAGCAGTACTTC.

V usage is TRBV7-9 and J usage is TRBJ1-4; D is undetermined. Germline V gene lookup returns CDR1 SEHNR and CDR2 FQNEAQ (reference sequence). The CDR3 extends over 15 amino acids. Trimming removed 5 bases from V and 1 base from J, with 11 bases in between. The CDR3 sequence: CASSASSVTNEKLFF. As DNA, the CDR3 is TGTGCCAGCAGCGCCAGCAGTGTAACTAATGAAAAACTGTTTTTT.

CDR3 sequence: CASSPHRAKSYEQYF. CDR3 sequence (DNA): TGTGCCAGCAGCCCCCATCGGGCGAAGTCCTACGAGCAGTACTTC. V and J are TRBV7-2 and TRBJ2-7; no firm D call. CDR1 is SGHTA, CDR2 FQGNSA, per germline. Deletions cut 5 bases from V and 1 base from J, with 15 bases between. This CDR3 contains 15 residues.

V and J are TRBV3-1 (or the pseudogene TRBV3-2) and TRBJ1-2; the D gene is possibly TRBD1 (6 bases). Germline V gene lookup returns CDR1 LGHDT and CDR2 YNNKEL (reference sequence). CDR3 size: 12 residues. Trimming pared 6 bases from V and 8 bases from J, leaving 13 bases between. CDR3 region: CASRQTGIGYTF. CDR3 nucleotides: TGTGCCAGCAGACAAACAGGGATAGGCTACACCTTC.

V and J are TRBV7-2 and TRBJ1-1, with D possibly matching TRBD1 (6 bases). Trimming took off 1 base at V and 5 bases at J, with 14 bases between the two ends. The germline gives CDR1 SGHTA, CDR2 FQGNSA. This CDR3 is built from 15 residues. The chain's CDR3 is CASSLVGGARTEAFF. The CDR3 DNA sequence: TGTGCCAGCAGCTTAGTAGGGGGGGCGAGGACTGAAGCTTTCTTT.

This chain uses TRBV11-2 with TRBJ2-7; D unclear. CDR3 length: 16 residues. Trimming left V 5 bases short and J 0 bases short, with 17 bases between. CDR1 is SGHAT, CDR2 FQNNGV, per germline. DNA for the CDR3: TGTGCCAGCAGCCGAGATGTGGGGTCCCTCTCCTACGAGCAGTACTTC. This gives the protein CASSRDVGSLSYEQYF.

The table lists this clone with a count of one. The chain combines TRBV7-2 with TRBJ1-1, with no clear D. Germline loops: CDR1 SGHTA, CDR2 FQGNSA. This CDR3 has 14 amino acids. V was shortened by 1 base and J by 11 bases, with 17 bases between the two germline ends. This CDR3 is CASSLELLRGGAFF. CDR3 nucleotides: TGTGCCAGCAGCTTAGAACTTTTACGCGGTGGGGCTTTCTTT.

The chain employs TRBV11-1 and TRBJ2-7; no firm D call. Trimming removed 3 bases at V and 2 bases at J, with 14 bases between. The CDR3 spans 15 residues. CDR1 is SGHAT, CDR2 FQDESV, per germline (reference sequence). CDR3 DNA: TGTGCCAGCAGCTTTGGCCTGATCGGCACCTACGAGCAGTACTTC. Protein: CASSFGLIGTYEQYF.

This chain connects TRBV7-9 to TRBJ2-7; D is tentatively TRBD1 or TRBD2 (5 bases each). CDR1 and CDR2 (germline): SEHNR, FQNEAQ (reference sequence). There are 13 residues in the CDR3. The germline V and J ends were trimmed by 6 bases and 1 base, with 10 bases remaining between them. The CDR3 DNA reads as TGTGCCAGCAGACCCGGGACGTCCTACGAGCAGTACTTC. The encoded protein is CASRPGTSYEQYF. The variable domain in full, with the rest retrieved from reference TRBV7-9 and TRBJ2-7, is DTGVSQNPRHKITKRGQNVTFRCDPISEHNRLYWYRQTLGQGPEFLTYFQNEAQLEKSRLLSDRFSAERPKGSFSTLEIQRTEQGDSAMYLCASRPGTSYEQYFGPGTRLTVT.

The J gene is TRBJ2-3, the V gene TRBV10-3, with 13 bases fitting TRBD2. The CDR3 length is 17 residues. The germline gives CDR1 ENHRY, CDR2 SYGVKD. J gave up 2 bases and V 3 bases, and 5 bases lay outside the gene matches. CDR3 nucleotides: TGTGCCATCAGTGAAGAGACTAGCGGGAGGTTCACAGATACGCAGTATTTT. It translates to CAISEETSGRFTDTQYF.

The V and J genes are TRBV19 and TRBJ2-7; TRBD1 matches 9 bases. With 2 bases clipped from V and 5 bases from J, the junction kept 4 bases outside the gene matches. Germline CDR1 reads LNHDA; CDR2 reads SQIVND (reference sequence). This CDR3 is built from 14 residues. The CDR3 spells CASSISDRGDEQYF. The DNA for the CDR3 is TGTGCCAGTAGTATATCGGACAGGGGTGACGAGCAGTACTTC.

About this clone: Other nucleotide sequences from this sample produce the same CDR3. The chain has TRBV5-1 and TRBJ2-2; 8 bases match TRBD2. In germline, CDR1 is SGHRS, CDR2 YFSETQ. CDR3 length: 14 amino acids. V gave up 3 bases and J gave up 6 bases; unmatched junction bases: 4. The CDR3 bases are TGCGCCAGCAGCTCGGGGGGGGGCCCCGGGGAGCTGTTTTTT. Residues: CASSSGGGPGELFF.

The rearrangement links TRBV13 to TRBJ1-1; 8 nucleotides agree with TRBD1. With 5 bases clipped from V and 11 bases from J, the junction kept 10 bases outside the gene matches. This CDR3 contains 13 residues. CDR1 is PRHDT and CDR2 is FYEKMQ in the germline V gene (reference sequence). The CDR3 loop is CASSDPPTGAAFF. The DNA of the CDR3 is TGTGCCAGCAGCGACCCCCCGACAGGGGCGGCTTTCTTT.

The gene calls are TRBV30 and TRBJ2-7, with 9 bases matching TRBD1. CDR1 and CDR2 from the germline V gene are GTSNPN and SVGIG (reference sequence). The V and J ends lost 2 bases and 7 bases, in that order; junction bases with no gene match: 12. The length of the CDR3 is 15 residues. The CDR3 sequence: CAWSFTDRGFFEQYF. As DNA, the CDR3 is TGTGCCTGGAGTTTCACGGACAGGGGTTTTTTTGAGCAGTACTTC.

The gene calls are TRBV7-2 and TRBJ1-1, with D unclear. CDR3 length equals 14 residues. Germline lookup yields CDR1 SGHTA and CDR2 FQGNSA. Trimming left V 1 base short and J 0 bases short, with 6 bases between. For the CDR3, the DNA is TGTGCCAGCAGCTTAGAGGGATTGAACACTGAAGCTTTCTTT. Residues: CASSLEGLNTEAFF.

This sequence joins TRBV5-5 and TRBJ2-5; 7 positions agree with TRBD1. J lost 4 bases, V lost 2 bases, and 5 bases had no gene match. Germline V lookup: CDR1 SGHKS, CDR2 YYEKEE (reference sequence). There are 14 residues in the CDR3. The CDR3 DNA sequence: TGTGCCAGCAGCTTCCAACAGGGGCGAGAGACCCAGTACTTC. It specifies CASSFQQGRETQYF.

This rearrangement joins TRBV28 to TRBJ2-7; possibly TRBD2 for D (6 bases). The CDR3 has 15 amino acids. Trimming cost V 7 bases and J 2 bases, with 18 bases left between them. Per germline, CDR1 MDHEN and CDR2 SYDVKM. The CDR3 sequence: CASTASGERTYEQYF. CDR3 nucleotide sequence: TGTGCCAGCACCGCGTCGGGGGAGAGAACCTACGAGCAGTACTTC. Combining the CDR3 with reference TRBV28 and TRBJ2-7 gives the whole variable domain DVKVTQSSRYLVKRTGEKVFLECVQDMDHENMFWYRQDPGLGLRLIYFSYDVKMKEKGDIPEGYSVSREKKERFSLILESASTNQTSMYLCASTASGERTYEQYFGPGTRLTVT.

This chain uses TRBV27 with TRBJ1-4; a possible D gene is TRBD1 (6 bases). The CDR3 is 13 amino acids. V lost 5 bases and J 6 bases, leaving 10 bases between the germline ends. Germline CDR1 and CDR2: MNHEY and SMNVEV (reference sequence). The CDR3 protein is CASSQYRDEKLFF. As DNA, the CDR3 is TGTGCCAGCAGTCAATACAGGGATGAAAAACTGTTTTTT.

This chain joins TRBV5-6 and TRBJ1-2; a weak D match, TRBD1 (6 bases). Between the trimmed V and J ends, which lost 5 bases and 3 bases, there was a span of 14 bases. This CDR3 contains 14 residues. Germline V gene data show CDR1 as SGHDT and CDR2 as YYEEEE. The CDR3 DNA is TGTGCCAGCAGATTGACAGGATTCGACTATGGCTACACCTTC. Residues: CASRLTGFDYGYTF.

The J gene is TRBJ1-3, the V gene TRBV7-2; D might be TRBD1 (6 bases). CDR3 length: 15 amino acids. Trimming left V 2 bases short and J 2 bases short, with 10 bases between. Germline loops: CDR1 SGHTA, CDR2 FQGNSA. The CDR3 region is CASSLSAGAGNTIYF. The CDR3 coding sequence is TGTGCCAGCAGCTTAAGCGCAGGGGCTGGAAACACCATATATTTT.